What follows are 32 T cell receptor beta chains derived from one specimen sequenced in a study of cytotoxic CD8 clonotypes in ibrutinib-treated CLL. The data were produced by immunoSEQ multiplex PCR, yet TCRdb's version contains in-frame clones alone and is incomplete. The table has some 290,000 clones, 80% seen once; the top ten hold roughly 6.3%. The sequencing used PBMCs, collected before ibrutinib treatment. The source is a human donor with chronic lymphocytic leukemia.

This clone was seen more than once but under ten times. The CDR3 DNA reads TGCGCCAGCAAAAACAGGGATGGAAACACCATATATTTT. Protein: CASKNRDGNTIYF. J is TRBJ1-3 and V is TRBV5-1; D possibly corresponds to TRBD1 (6 bases). The CDR3 is made up of 13 amino acids. V was shortened by 6 bases and J by 3 bases, with 10 bases between the two germline ends. Looked up from germline, CDR1 is SGHRS and CDR2 is YFSETQ. Full variable domain (remainder filled in from reference TRBV5-1 and TRBJ1-3): KAGVTQTPRYLIKTRGQQVTLSCSPISGHRSVSWYQQTPGQGLQFLFEYFSETQRNKGNFPGRFSGRQFSNSRSEMNVSTLELGDSALYLCASKNRDGNTIYFGEGSWLTVV.

This sequence joins TRBV5-1 and TRBJ1-1, with D perhaps TRBD1 (5 bases). Germline lookup yields CDR1 SGHRS and CDR2 YFSETQ. V shed 4 bases and J shed 4 bases, with 20 bases lying between them. This CDR3 has 16 residues. CDR3 region: CASSVKYTGVVTEAFF. In nucleotides, the CDR3 is TGCGCCAGCAGCGTAAAGTATACGGGGGTGGTCACTGAAGCTTTCTTT.

V gene TRBV7-8 combines with J gene TRBJ2-1; D not certain. Germline V gives CDR1 SGHVS, CDR2 FQNEAQ. V shed 5 bases and J shed 3 bases, with 14 bases lying between them. This CDR3 is 15 amino acids long. CDR3 coding DNA: TGTGCCAGCAGCCCCGCCCCGCCCCTCTACAATGAGCAGTTCTTC. Residues: CASSPAPPLYNEQFF.

V gene TRBV28 combines with J gene TRBJ1-3; weak D call: TRBD1 (6 bases). The CDR3 totals 15 residues. CDR1 and CDR2 from the germline V gene are MDHEN and SYDVKM. V was clipped by 2 bases and J by 2 bases, with 10 bases between them. The CDR3 coding sequence is TGTGCCAGCAGTTTAGCGACAGGCCCTGGAAACACCATATATTTT. Translated: CASSLATGPGNTIYF.

The chain has TRBV19 and TRBJ1-2, with a tentative D call TRBD1 (6 bases). There are 15 residues in the CDR3. Germline assignment: CDR1 LNHDA and CDR2 SQIVND (reference sequence). V was pared by 7 bases and J by 0 bases, with 15 bases between. The CDR3 nucleotides are TGTGCCAGTAACAAACAGGGCTCTCCTAACTATGGCTACACCTTC. It translates to CASNKQGSPNYGYTF.

The chain combines TRBV7-9 with TRBJ2-1; possibly TRBD1 for D (6 bases). Per the germline V gene, CDR1 is SEHNR and CDR2 is FQNEAQ (reference sequence). This CDR3 spans 13 amino acids. Between the trimmed V and J ends, which lost 5 bases and 3 bases, there was a span of 8 bases. This CDR3 reads CASSHRDYNEQFF. For the CDR3, the DNA is TGTGCCAGCAGCCACAGGGACTACAATGAGCAGTTCTTC.

This clone has only one observation. The chain employs TRBV6-5 and TRBJ1-5, with 7 bases matching TRBD1. The trim removed 0 bases at V and 8 bases at J, leaving 4 bases unmatched. This CDR3 is 14 amino acids long. Per germline, CDR1 MNHEY and CDR2 SVGAGI. The CDR3 reads CASSYSTGLEPQHF. CDR3 sequence (DNA): TGTGCCAGCAGTTACTCGACAGGGTTAGAGCCCCAGCATTTT.

The table lists this clone with a count of one. The rearrangement joins TRBV5-4 to TRBJ2-3; TRBD2 agrees at 7 bases. Germline V CDR1 and CDR2: SGHNT, YYREEE (reference sequence). The junction had 16 bases not matched to a gene; V was cut back by 4 bases and J by 2 bases. The CDR3 has 18 residues. As DNA, the CDR3 is TGTGCCAGCAGCCCAAGCGGGTTTAGCGGGCCTCACACAGATACGCAGTATTTT. Its protein product is CASSPSGFSGPHTDTQYF.

Worth noting for this clone: A read error may be the cause here, since a much bigger clone is one base away. The V call is TRBV2, the J call TRBJ1-1; 7 nucleotides line up with TRBD1. J lost 3 bases, V lost 6 bases, and 4 bases had no gene match. The CDR3 consists of 13 residues. In germline, CDR1 is SNHLY, CDR2 FYNNEI. CDR3 bases: TGTGCCAGCAGGTTAACAGGGGACACTGAAGCTTTCTTT. Translation gives CASRLTGDTEAFF. The variable domain in full, with the rest retrieved from reference TRBV2 and TRBJ1-1, is EPEVTQTPSHQVTQMGQEVILRCVPISNHLYFYWYRQILGQKVEFLVSFYNNEISEKSEIFDDQFSVERPDGSNFTLKIRSTKLEDSAMYFCASRLTGDTEAFFGQGTRLTVV.

To note about this clone: Other DNA sequences in the sample encode the same CDR3. V and J are TRBV6-5 and TRBJ1-1; D not certain. The V gene's germline CDR1 is MNHEY and CDR2 SVGAGI. The CDR3 consists of 13 residues. V lost 2 bases, J lost 1 base, and 5 bases lay in between. CDR3 nucleotide sequence: TGTGCCAGCAGTTACGGGAGGAACACTGAAGCTTTCTTT. This gives the protein CASSYGRNTEAFF.

The chain has TRBV5-8 and TRBJ2-3, with D unclear. Germline CDR1 and CDR2: SGHTS and YDEGEE. The CDR3 contains 14 residues. The V end lost 4 bases, the J end lost 0 bases, and 9 bases lay between the germline ends. The CDR3 loop is CASSQAASTDTQYF. The DNA for the CDR3 is TGTGCCAGCAGCCAGGCCGCTAGCACAGATACGCAGTATTTT. Full variable domain (missing parts from reference TRBV5-8 and TRBJ2-3): EAGVTQSPTHLIKTRGQQATLRCSPISGHTSVYWYQQALGLGLQFLLWYDEGEERNRGNFPPRFSGRQFPNYSSELNVNALELEDSALYLCASSQAASTDTQYFGPGTRLTVL.

V is TRBV11-2 and J is TRBJ1-1, with unresolved D. V gave up 0 bases and J gave up 4 bases, with 9 bases separating them. This CDR3 comprises 14 residues. Germline loops: CDR1 SGHAT, CDR2 FQNNGV. The CDR3 is CASSLEHDFTEAFF. In DNA form, the CDR3 reads TGTGCCAGCAGCTTAGAACACGATTTCACTGAAGCTTTCTTT.

The genes are TRBV20-1 and TRBJ1-5; the D gene is possibly TRBD1 (6 bases). In germline, CDR1 is DFQATT, CDR2 SNEGSKA (reference sequence). V was trimmed by 5 bases and J by 7 bases, leaving 9 bases between them. CDR3 length: 11 amino acids. CDR3 coding DNA: TGCAGTGCTTCAGGGGACCAGCCCCAGCATTTT. Translation gives CSASGDQPQHF.

The chain links TRBV4-1 to TRBJ2-1; D is perhaps TRBD2 (5 bases). Germline V CDR1 and CDR2: MGHRA, YSYEKL. CDR3 length equals 19 residues. Trimming removed 4 bases from V and 0 bases from J, with 22 bases in between. As DNA, the CDR3 is TGCGCCAGCAGCCCCCCCTTCCCGAGGGCAGAAAGCTCCTACAATGAGCAGTTCTTC. Translated: CASSPPFPRAESSYNEQFF.

This chain uses TRBV27 with TRBJ2-1, with D perhaps matching TRBD1 (5 bases). CDR1 and CDR2 (germline): MNHEY, SMNVEV (reference sequence). Trimming removed 10 bases from V and 0 bases from J, with 16 bases in between. The length of the CDR3 is 15 residues. The CDR3 loop reads CATRGRFFSYNEQFF. The DNA for the CDR3 is TGTGCCACAAGGGGCAGATTCTTCTCCTACAATGAGCAGTTCTTC.

Only a few counts were recorded for this clone. The V call is TRBV19, the J call TRBJ2-1; tentatively, D is TRBD1 (6 bases). CDR1 is LNHDA, CDR2 SQIVND, per germline (reference sequence). Trimming cost V 5 bases and J 4 bases, with 15 bases left between them. The CDR3 has 15 residues. CDR3 sequence: CASSPYGTPYNEQFF. CDR3 DNA sequence: TGTGCCAGTAGTCCCTACGGGACACCTTACAATGAGCAGTTCTTC.

This chain joins TRBV2 and TRBJ2-1, with 7 positions matching TRBD1. The trim removed 3 bases at V and 10 bases at J, leaving 9 bases unmatched. Germline V gene data show CDR1 as SNHLY and CDR2 as FYNNEI. This CDR3 has 14 amino acids. Written as DNA, the CDR3 is TGTGCCAGCAGTGATCAGGGTGACAGGGTGGAGCAGTTCTTC. This sequence encodes CASSDQGDRVEQFF.

The chain is built from TRBV4-3 and TRBJ2-1, with 8 nucleotides matching TRBD2. J gave up 2 bases and V 3 bases, and 6 bases lay outside the gene matches. The germline V gene encodes CDR1 LGHNA and CDR2 YSLEER. The CDR3 extends over 16 amino acids. The CDR3: CASSQTSAFPYNEQFF. DNA of the CDR3: TGCGCCAGCAGCCAGACTAGCGCCTTTCCCTACAATGAGCAGTTCTTC.

The chain uses TRBV27 and TRBJ2-2; D unresolved. The ends were cut back, 7 bases at V and 2 bases at J, with 5 bases in the middle. The CDR3 is 12 amino acids. Germline-derived CDR1 and CDR2 are MNHEY and SMNVEV (reference sequence). In DNA form, the CDR3 reads TGTGCCAGCAAGCGAAACACCGGGGAGCTGTTTTTT. It codes for CASKRNTGELFF.

The chain is built from TRBV18 and TRBJ2-3; a weak D match, TRBD2 (5 bases). V shed 6 bases and J shed 4 bases, with 17 bases lying between them. This CDR3 region has 15 residues. Germline lookup yields CDR1 KGHSH and CDR2 LQKENI. CDR3 sequence: CASSPGSAESDTQYF. DNA of the CDR3: TGTGCCAGCTCCCCGGGGTCAGCGGAGTCAGATACGCAGTATTTT.

V gene TRBV7-6 combines with J gene TRBJ2-7; 8 bases match TRBD1. Germline V gene sequence: CDR1 SGHVS, CDR2 FNYEAQ. CDR3 length: 15 residues. The V gene end was trimmed by 5 bases and the J gene end by 2 bases; junction bases not matched to a gene: 8. CDR3 nucleotides: TGTGCCAGCAGCCAAAGGACAGGGAGAGCCTACGAGCAGTACTTC. Its protein product is CASSQRTGRAYEQYF. The whole variable domain, filled in from reference TRBV7-6 and TRBJ2-7, reads GAGVSQSPRYKVTKRGQDVALRCDPISGHVSLYWYRQALGQGPEFLTYFNYEAQQDKSGLPNDRFSAERPEGSISTLTIQRTEQRDSAMYRCASSQRTGRAYEQYFGPGTRLTVT.

The V and J genes are TRBV28 and TRBJ2-1; D is tentatively TRBD1 or TRBD2 (7 bases each). The CDR3 runs to 16 residues. V shed 1 base and J shed 5 bases, with 15 bases lying between them. Looked up from germline, CDR1 is MDHEN and CDR2 is SYDVKM. In DNA form, the CDR3 reads TGTGCCAGCAGTTTATTTCCCAGGGGGAGGGACAATGAGCAGTTCTTC. This gives the protein CASSLFPRGRDNEQFF.

The gene calls are TRBV19 and TRBJ2-7; 10 bases match TRBD2. CDR3 length equals 16 residues. After removal of 1 base from V and 4 bases from J, the junction contained 7 bases not matched to a gene. The V gene's germline CDR1 is LNHDA and CDR2 SQIVND (reference sequence). This CDR3 reads CASSIARTSGAYEQYF. The CDR3 region has the DNA TGTGCCAGTAGTATAGCCCGGACTAGCGGAGCGTACGAGCAGTACTTC.

The V and J genes are TRBV7-9 and TRBJ2-3, with 13 positions matching TRBD2. The CDR3 has 16 amino acids. Germline V lookup: CDR1 SEHNR, CDR2 FQNEAQ (reference sequence). V trimming: 5 bases; J trimming: 6 bases; junction bases outside the gene matches: 8. The CDR3 loop reads CASSTRTSGSLDTQYF. DNA of the CDR3: TGTGCCAGCAGCACAAGGACTAGCGGGAGCTTGGATACGCAGTATTTT.

The chain carries TRBV15 and TRBJ1-4; D call uncertain. The germline V gene encodes CDR1 LNHNV and CDR2 YYDKDF (reference sequence). With 5 bases removed from V and 0 bases from J, the gap between germline ends came to 10 bases. This CDR3 spans 15 amino acids. The CDR3 loop reads CATSFQGATNEKLFF. CDR3 in DNA: TGTGCCACCAGCTTTCAAGGTGCAACTAATGAAAAACTGTTTTTT.

The chain combines TRBV28 with TRBJ2-7; D is unresolved. Germline values: CDR1 MDHEN, CDR2 SYDVKM. This CDR3 spans 14 amino acids. The V end was cut by 3 bases, the J end by 5 bases, with 14 bases between. CDR3 coding DNA: TGTGCCAGCAGTTTCCGCGACATGGTTCACGAGCAGTACTTC. Residues: CASSFRDMVHEQYF.

The chain uses TRBV7-6 and TRBJ1-3, with D unresolved. The CDR3 extends over 17 amino acids. Germline V CDR1 and CDR2: SGHVS, FNYEAQ. Trimming shortened V by 1 base and J by 2 bases, and 15 bases separated the two germline ends. As DNA, the CDR3 is TGTGCCAGCAGCTTAGAGCCCTCCAGAGGTCCTGGAAACACCATATATTTT. Protein sequence: CASSLEPSRGPGNTIYF.

The V call is TRBV2, the J call TRBJ1-2; the match to TRBD1 covers 8 bases. This CDR3 comprises 14 residues. CDR1 is SNHLY and CDR2 is FYNNEI in the germline V gene. Trimming took 4 bases from V and 6 from J; bases not matched to a gene: 7. The CDR3 DNA sequence: TGTGCCAGCAGTGCTCTGGACAGGGTTGATGGCTACACCTTC. Translating gives CASSALDRVDGYTF.

This clone showed up just once. The rearrangement links TRBV6-5 to TRBJ2-7, with D hard to call. Germline CDR1 MNHEY, CDR2 SVGAGI. The V end lost 7 bases, the J end lost 6 bases, and 13 bases lay between the germline ends. This CDR3 region has 12 residues. Written as DNA, the CDR3 is TGTGCCAGCAAAGGTTTTCGTCCCGAGCAGTACTTC. This gives the protein CASKGFRPEQYF.

V gene TRBV7-6 combines with J gene TRBJ1-3, with a tentative D call TRBD1 (6 bases). Trimming removed 4 bases at V and 4 bases at J, with 14 bases between. The V gene's germline CDR1 is SGHVS and CDR2 FNYEAQ. CDR3 length: 15 residues. As DNA, the CDR3 is TGTGCCAGCAGCTCGAGGACAGCTCCCGGAAACACCATATATTTT. This gives the protein CASSSRTAPGNTIYF.

This clone has just a few counts. The rearrangement uses TRBV6-5 and TRBJ2-7; 8 positions match TRBD2. Germline loops: CDR1 MNHEY, CDR2 SVGAGI. Losses at the gene ends were 10 bases for V and 4 bases for J; bases not matched to a gene: 3. The CDR3 extends over 11 amino acids. The CDR3 sequence: CATIAGYEQYF. CDR3 bases: TGTGCCACCATAGCGGGATACGAGCAGTACTTC.

This clone was detected only a few times. The chain recombines TRBV25-1 with TRBJ2-5, with 11 bases matching TRBD2. This CDR3 region has 13 residues. Trimming took 5 bases from V and 7 from J; bases not matched to a gene: 3. Germline V gives CDR1 MGHDK, CDR2 SYGVNS. CDR3 in DNA: TGTGCCAGCAGTTCCGGACTAGCGGGGACCCAGTACTTC. Protein product: CASSSGLAGTQYF.